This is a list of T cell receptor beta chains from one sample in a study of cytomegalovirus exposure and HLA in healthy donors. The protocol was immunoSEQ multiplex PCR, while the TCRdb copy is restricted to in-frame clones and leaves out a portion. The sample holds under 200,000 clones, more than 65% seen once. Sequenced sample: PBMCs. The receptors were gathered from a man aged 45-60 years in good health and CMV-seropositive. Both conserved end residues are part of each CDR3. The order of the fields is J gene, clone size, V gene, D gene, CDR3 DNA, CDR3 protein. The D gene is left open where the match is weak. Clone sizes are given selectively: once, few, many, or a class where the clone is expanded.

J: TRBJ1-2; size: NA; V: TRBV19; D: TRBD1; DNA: TGTGCCAGTAACCCTGGGGACAGCACTAACTATGGCTACACCTTC; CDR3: CASNPGDSTNYGYTF
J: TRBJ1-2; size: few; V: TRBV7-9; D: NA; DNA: TGTGCCAGCAGCTTGACCGAAGACAGAGGCGATGGCTACACCTTC; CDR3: CASSLTEDRGDGYTF
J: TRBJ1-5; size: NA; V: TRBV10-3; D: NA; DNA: TGTGCCATCAGGGGGGATGCGGGGGGACAGCCCCAGCATTTT; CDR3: CAIRGDAGGQPQHF
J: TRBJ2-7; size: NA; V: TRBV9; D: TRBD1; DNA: TGTGCCAGCAGTTACCGGGACAGGAGCTACGGGCAGTACTTC; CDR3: CASSYRDRSYGQYF
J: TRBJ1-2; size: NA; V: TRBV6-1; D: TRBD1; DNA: TGTGCCAGCAGTGTCAGGACAGGGGCCAACTATGGCTACACCTTC; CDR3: CASSVRTGANYGYTF
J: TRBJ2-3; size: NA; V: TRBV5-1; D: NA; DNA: TGCGCCAGCAGGAGGGGGGGTAACACAGATACGCAGTATTTT; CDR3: CASRRGGNTDTQYF
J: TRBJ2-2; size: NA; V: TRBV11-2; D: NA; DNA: TGTGCCAGCTCACAAGAGAACACCGGGGAGCTGTTTTTT; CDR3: CASSQENTGELFF
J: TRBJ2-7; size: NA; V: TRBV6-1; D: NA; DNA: TGTGCCAGCAGTGAAGAGGGGGGGACAATCTTCTACGAGCAGTACTTC; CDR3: CASSEEGGTIFYEQYF
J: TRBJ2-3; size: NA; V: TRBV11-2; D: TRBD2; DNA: TGTGCCAGCAGCTTCCTTCTAGCGGGGGGAAACACAGATACGCAGTATTTT; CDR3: CASSFLLAGGNTDTQYF
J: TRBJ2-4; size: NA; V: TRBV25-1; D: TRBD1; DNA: TGTGCCAGCAGTGGCCTGGGACAGGGGACCAAAAACATTCAGTACTTC; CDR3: CASSGLGQGTKNIQYF
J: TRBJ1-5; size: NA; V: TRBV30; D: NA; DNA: TGTGCCTGGAGTGTAGCGGATAGCAATCAGCCCCAGCATTTT; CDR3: CAWSVADSNQPQHF
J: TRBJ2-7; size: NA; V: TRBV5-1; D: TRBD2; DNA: TGCGCCAGCAGCCATATAGCGGGGGCCTCCTACGAGCAGTACTTC; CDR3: CASSHIAGASYEQYF
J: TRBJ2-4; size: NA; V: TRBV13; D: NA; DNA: TGTGCCAGCAGCTCTAGAAGTGGCAGCATTCAGTACTTC; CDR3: CASSSRSGSIQYF
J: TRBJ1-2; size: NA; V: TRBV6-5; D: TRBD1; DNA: TGTGCCAGCAGTTATGGACAGGAAAACGGCTACACCTTC; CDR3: CASSYGQENGYTF
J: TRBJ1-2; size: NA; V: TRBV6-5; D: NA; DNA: TGTGCCAGCGGAGGGGAATTAAACTATGGCTACACCTTC; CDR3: CASGGELNYGYTF
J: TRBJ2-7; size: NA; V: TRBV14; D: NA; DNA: TGTGCCAGCAGCCAAATGGCAGGGCACTCCTACGAGCAGTACTTC; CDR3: CASSQMAGHSYEQYF
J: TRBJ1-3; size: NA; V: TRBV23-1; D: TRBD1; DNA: TGCGCCAGCAGTCAGCCGGGACAGGGAAACGGGTATGGAAACACCATATATTTT; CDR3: CASSQPGQGNGYGNTIYF
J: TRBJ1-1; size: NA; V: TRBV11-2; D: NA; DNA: TGTGCCAGCAGCTTAACAGCCAACACTGAAGCTTTCTTT; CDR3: CASSLTANTEAFF
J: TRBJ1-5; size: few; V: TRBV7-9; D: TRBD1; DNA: TGTGCCAGCAGCCCTAGGACAGGGGTCAATCAGCCCCAGCATTTT; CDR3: CASSPRTGVNQPQHF
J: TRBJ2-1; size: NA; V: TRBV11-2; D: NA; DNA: TGTGCCAGCAGCTTAGTAAGCAGGAAGACCGGGAACAATGAGCAGTTCTTC; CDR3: CASSLVSRKTGNNEQFF
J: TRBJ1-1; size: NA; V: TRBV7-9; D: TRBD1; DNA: TGTGCCAGCAGCTTATCCGGAAACAGGGGGGCTTTCTTT; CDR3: CASSLSGNRGAFF
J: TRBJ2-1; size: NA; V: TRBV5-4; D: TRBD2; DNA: TGTGCCAGCAGCTCGGGGCCGGGGAGGGCCTCTTACAATGAGCAGTTCTTC; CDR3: CASSSGPGRASYNEQFF